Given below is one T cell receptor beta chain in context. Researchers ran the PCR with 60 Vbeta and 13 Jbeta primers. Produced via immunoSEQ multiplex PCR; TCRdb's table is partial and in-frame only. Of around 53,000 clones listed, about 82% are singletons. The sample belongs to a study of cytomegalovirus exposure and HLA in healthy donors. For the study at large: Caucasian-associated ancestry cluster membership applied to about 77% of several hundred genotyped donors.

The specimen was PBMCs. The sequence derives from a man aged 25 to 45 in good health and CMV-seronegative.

CDR3 amino acids: CASSLQGLRAEAFF. The CDR3 region has the DNA TGTGCCAGCAGCTTGCAGGGCCTAAGGGCTGAAGCTTTCTTT. V and J are TRBV7-9 and TRBJ1-1, with D tentatively TRBD1 (5 bases). CDR3 length: 14 amino acids. The germline CDR1 and CDR2 sequences are SEHNR and FQNEAQ (reference sequence). V was trimmed by 3 bases and J by 6 bases, leaving 14 bases between them.